The next 5 T cell receptor beta chains were all read from a single sample in a study of blood T cell repertoires in COVID-19. Sequencing was performed with immunoSEQ multiplex PCR; in TCRdb, only in-frame clones are kept and a portion is missing. This table holds approximately 350,000 clones, around 86% found once. What was sequenced was PBMCs or T cells enriched from blood (not recorded which). The origin of the receptors is a woman between 45 and 65 years old who had recovered from COVID-19.

The chain combines TRBV7-2 with TRBJ1-2; tentative D call: TRBD1 (5 bases). This CDR3 has 15 amino acids. V was trimmed by 1 base and J by 2 bases, leaving 11 bases between them. Germline CDR1 and CDR2: SGHTA and FQGNSA. The CDR3: CASSLGVGGNYGYTF. The DNA of the CDR3 is TGTGCCAGCAGCTTAGGGGTCGGGGGGAACTATGGCTACACCTTC.

The gene calls are TRBV7-9 and TRBJ2-7, with a weak D call TRBD1 (5 bases). The ends were cut back, 2 bases at V and 5 bases at J, with 13 bases in the middle. CDR1 and CDR2 (germline): SEHNR, FQNEAQ (reference sequence). This CDR3 is 14 amino acids long. CDR3 DNA sequence: TGTGCCAGCAGCTTATCAGGGCCAAGCGACGAGCAGTACTTC. Protein sequence: CASSLSGPSDEQYF.

This clone was counted only a few times. The chain joins TRBV13 to TRBJ2-7; 9 bases are shared with TRBD1. The CDR3 has 14 residues. V lost 3 bases, J lost 4 bases, and 4 bases stayed unmatched. Germline values: CDR1 PRHDT, CDR2 FYEKMQ (reference sequence). CDR3 residues: CASSFGTGRYEQYF. CDR3 coding DNA: TGTGCCAGCAGCTTCGGGACAGGGAGGTACGAGCAGTACTTC.

The chain recombines TRBV14 with TRBJ2-1; a weak D match, TRBD2 (6 bases). The germline V gene has CDR1 SGHDN and CDR2 FVKESK. V was clipped by 2 bases and J by 2 bases, with 13 bases between them. The CDR3 runs 16 residues. This CDR3 reads CASSQSGGIPYNEQFF. The CDR3 DNA reads TGTGCCAGCAGCCAAAGTGGAGGGATTCCCTACAATGAGCAGTTCTTC.

This clone was counted a single time. The chain uses TRBV27 and TRBJ1-6; no definite D call. The ends were cut back, 3 bases at V and 7 bases at J, with 16 bases in the middle. Germline loops: CDR1 MNHEY, CDR2 SMNVEV (reference sequence). CDR3 length: 16 residues. The CDR3 loop is CASSFFPPGRNSPLHF. The CDR3 nucleotides are TGTGCCAGCAGTTTTTTTCCCCCCGGTCGAAATTCACCCCTCCACTTT.